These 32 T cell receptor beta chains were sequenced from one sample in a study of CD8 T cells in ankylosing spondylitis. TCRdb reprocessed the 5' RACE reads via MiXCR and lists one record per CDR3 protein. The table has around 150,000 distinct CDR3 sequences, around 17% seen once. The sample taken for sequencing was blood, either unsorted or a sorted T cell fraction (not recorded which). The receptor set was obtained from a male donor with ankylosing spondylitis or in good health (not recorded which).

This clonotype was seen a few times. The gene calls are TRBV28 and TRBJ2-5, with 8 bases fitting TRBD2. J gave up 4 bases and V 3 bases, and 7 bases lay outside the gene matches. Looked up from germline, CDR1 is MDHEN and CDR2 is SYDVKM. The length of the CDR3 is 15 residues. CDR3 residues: CASSFPAGVLETQYF. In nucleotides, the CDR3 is TGTGCCAGCAGTTTCCCAGCGGGAGTGCTAGAGACCCAGTACTTC.

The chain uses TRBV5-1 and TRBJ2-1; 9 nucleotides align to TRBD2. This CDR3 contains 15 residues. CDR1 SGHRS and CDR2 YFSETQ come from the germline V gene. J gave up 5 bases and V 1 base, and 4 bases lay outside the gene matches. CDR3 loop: CASSLSGGIDNEQFF. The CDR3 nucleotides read TGCGCCAGCAGCTTGAGCGGGGGGATCGACAATGAGCAGTTCTTC.

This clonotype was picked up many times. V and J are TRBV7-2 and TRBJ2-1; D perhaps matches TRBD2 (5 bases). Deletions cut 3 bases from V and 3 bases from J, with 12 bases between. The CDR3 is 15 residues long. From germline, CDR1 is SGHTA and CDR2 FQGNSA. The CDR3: CASSLRAGDYNEQFF. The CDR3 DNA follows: TGTGCCAGCAGCTTGCGGGCGGGCGACTACAATGAGCAGTTCTTC.

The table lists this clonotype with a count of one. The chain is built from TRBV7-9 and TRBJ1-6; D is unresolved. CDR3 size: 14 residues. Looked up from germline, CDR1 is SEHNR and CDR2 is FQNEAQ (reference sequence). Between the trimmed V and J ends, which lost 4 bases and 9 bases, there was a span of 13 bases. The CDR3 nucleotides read TGTGCCAGCAGCTCTGGGTTACCCGGTTCACCCCTCCACTTT. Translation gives CASSSGLPGSPLHF.

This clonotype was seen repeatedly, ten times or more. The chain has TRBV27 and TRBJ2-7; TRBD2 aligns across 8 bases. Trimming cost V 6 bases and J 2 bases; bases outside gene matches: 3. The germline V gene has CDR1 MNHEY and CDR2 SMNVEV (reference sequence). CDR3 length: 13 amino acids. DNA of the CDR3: TGTGCCAGCAGAAATAGCGGGACCTACGAGCAGTACTTC. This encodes CASRNSGTYEQYF.

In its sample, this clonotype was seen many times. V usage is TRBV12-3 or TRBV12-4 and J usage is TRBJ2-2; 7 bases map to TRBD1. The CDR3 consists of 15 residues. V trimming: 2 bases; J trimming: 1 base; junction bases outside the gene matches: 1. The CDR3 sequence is CASSLRQGNTGELFF. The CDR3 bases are TGTGCCAGCAGTTTACGACAGGGGAACACCGGGGAGCTGTTTTTT.

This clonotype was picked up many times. The CDR3 nucleotides are TGTGCCAGCAGCCAAATCTGGCGGGAGGGCACAAATGAGCAGTTCTTC. Protein: CASSQIWREGTNEQFF. This rearrangement joins TRBV3-1 to TRBJ2-1, with 9 bases matching TRBD2. This CDR3 has 16 amino acids. CDR1 LGHDT and CDR2 YNNKEL come from the germline V gene (reference sequence). V shed 2 bases and J 7 bases; nucleotides not matched to a gene: 9.

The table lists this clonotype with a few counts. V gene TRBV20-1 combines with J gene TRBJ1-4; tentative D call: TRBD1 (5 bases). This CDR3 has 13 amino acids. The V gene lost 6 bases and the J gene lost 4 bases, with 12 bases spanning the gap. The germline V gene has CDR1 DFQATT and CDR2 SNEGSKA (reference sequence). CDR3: CSASTADNEKLFF. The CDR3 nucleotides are TGCAGTGCCTCGACAGCGGATAATGAAAAACTGTTTTTT.

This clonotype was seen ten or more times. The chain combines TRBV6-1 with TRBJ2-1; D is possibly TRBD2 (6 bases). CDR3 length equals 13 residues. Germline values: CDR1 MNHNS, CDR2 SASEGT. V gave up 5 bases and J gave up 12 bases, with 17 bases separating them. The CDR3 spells CASSPPGTSMQFF. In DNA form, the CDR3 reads TGTGCCAGCAGTCCGCCCGGGACTTCAATGCAGTTCTTC.

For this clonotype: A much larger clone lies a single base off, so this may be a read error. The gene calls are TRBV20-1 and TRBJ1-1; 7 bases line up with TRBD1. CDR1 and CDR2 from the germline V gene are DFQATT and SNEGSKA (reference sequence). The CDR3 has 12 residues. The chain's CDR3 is CGPTGVERGLKF. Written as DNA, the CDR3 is TGCGGTCCAACCGGGGTAGAAAGGGGGCTTAAATTT.

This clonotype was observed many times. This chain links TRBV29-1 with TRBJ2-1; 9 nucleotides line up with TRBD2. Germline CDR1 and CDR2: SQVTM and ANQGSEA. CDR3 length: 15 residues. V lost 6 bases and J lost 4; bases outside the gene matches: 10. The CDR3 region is CSVARGGGAYNEQFF. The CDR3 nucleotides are TGCAGCGTGGCCCGAGGCGGGGGGGCTTACAATGAGCAGTTCTTC.

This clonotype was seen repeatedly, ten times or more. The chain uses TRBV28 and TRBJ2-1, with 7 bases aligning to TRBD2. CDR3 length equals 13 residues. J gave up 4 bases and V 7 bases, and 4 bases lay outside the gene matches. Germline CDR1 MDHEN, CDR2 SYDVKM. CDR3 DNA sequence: TGTGCCAGCATCCAGCGGGAATACAATGAGCAGTTCTTC. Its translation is CASIQREYNEQFF.

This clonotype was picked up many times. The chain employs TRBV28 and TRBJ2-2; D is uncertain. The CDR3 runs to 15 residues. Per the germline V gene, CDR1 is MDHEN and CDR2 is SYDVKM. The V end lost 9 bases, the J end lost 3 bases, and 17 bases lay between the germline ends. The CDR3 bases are TGTGCCAGTTCACCACGGGCGAGGTACACCGGGGAGCTGTTTTTT. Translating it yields CASSPRARYTGELFF.

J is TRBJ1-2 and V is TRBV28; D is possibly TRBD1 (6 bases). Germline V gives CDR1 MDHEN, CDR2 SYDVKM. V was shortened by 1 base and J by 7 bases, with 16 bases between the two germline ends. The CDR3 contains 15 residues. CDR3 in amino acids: CASSLFNRVLSGYTF. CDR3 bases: TGTGCCAGCAGTTTATTCAACAGGGTTTTGAGTGGCTACACCTTC.

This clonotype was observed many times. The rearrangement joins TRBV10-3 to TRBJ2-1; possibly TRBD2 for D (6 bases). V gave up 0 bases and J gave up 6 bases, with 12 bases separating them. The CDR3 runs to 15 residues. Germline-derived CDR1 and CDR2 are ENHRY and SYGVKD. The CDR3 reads CAISESGGGRNEQFF. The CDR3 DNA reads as TGTGCCATCAGTGAGTCGGGGGGAGGTCGCAATGAGCAGTTCTTC.

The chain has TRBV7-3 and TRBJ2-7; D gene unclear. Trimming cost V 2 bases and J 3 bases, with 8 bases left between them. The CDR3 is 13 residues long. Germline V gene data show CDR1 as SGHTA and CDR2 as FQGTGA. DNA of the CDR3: TGTGCCAGCAGCTTACCCCTCCTCTACGAGCAGTACTTC. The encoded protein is CASSLPLLYEQYF.

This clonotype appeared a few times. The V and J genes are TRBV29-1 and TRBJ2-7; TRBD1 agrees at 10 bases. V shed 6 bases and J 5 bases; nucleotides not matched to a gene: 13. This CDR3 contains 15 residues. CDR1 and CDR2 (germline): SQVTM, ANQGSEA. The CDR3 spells CSVLYTGQGFNEQYF. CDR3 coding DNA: TGCAGCGTCCTTTATACGGGACAGGGGTTCAACGAGCAGTACTTC.

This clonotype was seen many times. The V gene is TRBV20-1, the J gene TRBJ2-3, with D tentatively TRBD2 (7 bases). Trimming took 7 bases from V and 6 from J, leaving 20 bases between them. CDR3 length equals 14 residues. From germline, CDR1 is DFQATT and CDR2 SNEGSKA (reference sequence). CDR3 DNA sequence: TGCAGTGTTCTCAGGACTAGGGGGAGTGATACGCAGTATTTT. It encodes CSVLRTRGSDTQYF.

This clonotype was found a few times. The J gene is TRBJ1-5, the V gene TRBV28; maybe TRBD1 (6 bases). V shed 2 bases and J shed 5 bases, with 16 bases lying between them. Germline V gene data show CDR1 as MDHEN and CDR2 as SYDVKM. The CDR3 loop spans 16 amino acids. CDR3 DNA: TGTGCCAGCAGTTTAATCGGGACAAAAAAACATCAGCCCCAGCATTTT. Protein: CASSLIGTKKHQPQHF. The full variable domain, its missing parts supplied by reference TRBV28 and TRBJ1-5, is DVKVTQSSRYLVKRTGEKVFLECVQDMDHENMFWYRQDPGLGLRLIYFSYDVKMKEKGDIPEGYSVSREKKERFSLILESASTNQTSMYLCASSLIGTKKHQPQHFGDGTRLSIL.

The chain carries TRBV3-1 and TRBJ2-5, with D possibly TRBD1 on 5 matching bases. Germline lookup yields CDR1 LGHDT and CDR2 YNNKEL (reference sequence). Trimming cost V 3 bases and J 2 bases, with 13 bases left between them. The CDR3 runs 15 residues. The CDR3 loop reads CASSHKGLRQETQYF. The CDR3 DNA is TGTGCCAGCAGCCACAAGGGGTTGCGGCAAGAGACCCAGTACTTC.

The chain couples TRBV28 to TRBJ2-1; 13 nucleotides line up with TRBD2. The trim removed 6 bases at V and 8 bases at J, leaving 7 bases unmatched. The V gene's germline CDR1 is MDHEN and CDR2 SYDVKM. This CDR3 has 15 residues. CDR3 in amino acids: CASSPGTSGTDEQFF. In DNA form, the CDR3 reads TGTGCCAGCAGCCCCGGGACTAGCGGGACTGATGAGCAGTTCTTC.

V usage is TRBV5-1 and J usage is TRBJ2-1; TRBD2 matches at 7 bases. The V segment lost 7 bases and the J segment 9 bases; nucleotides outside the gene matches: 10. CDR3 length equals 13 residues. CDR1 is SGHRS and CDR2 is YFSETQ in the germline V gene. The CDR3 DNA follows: TGCGCCAGCGGAAAGCGGGATTCGGCTGAGCAGTTCTTC. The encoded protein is CASGKRDSAEQFF.

The CDR3, as DNA: TGCAGCGTTGCGACATCGGACATTCAGTACTTC. Encoded protein: CSVATSDIQYF. The gene calls are TRBV29-1 and TRBJ2-4; D is unresolved. The germline V gene encodes CDR1 SQVTM and CDR2 ANQGSEA. CDR3 size: 11 residues. V gave up 4 bases and J gave up 8 bases, with 9 bases separating them.

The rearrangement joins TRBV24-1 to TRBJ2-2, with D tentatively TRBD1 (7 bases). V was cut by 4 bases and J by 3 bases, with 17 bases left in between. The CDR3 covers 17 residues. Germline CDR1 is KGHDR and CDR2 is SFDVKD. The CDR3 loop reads CATSDTTGRSYTGELFF. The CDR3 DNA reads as TGTGCCACCAGTGACACGACAGGGAGGTCTTACACCGGGGAGCTGTTTTTT.

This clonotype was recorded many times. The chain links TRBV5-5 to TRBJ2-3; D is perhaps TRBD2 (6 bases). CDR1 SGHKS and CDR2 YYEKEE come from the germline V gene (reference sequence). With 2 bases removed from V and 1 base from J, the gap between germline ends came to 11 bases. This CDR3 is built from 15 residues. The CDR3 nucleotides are TGTGCCAGCAGCTTATCGGGAGCGGGCACAGATACGCAGTATTTT. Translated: CASSLSGAGTDTQYF.

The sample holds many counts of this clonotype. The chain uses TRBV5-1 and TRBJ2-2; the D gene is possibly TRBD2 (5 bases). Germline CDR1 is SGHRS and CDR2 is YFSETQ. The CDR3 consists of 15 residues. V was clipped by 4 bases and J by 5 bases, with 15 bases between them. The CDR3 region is CASSPGSPTTGELFF. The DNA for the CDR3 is TGCGCCAGCAGCCCGGGGTCCCCGACAACCGGGGAGCTGTTTTTT. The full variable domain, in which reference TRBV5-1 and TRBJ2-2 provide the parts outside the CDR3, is KAGVTQTPRYLIKTRGQQVTLSCSPISGHRSVSWYQQTPGQGLQFLFEYFSETQRNKGNFPGRFSGRQFSNSRSEMNVSTLELGDSALYLCASSPGSPTTGELFFGEGSRLTVL.

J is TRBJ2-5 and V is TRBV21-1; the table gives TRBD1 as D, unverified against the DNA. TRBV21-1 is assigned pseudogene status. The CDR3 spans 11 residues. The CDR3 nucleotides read TGTGCCGGACAGGGAAAAGAGACCCAGTACTTC. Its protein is CAGQGKETQYF.

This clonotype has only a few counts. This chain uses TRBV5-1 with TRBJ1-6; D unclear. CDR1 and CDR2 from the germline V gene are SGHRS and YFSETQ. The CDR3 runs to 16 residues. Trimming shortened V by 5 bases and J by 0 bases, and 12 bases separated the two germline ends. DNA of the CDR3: TGCGCCAGCAGGACGGAGGCCAGCTCCTATAATTCACCCCTCCACTTT. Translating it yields CASRTEASSYNSPLHF.

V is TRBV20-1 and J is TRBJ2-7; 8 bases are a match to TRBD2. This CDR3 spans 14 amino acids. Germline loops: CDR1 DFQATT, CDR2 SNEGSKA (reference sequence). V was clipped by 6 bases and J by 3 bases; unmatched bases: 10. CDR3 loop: CSAIHPGLVYEQYF. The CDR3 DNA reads TGCAGTGCCATCCACCCGGGACTAGTCTACGAGCAGTACTTC.

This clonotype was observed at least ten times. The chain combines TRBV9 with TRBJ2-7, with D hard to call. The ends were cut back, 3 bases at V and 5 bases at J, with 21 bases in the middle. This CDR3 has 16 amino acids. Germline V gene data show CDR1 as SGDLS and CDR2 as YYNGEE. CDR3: CASSASPPTVVHEQYF. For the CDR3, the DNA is TGTGCCAGCAGCGCTTCCCCCCCTACCGTCGTCCACGAGCAGTACTTC. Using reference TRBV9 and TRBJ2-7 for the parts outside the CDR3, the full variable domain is DSGVTQTPKHLITATGQRVTLRCSPRSGDLSVYWYQQSLDQGLQFLIQYYNGEERAKGNILERFSAQQFPDLHSELNLSSLELGDSALYFCASSASPPTVVHEQYFGPGTRLTVT.

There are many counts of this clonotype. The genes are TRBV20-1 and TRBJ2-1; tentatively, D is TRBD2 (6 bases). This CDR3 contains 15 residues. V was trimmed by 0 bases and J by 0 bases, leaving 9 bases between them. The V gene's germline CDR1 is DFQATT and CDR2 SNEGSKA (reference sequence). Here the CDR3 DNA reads TGCAGTGCTAGAGATGCGGGAAGCTCCTACAATGAGCAGTTCTTC. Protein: CSARDAGSSYNEQFF.

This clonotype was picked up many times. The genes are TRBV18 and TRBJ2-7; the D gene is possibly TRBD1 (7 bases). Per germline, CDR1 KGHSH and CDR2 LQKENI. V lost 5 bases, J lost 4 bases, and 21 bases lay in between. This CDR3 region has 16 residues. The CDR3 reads CASSSVLDRDSYEQYF. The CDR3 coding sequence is TGTGCCAGCTCAAGCGTACTAGACAGGGACTCTTACGAGCAGTACTTC.